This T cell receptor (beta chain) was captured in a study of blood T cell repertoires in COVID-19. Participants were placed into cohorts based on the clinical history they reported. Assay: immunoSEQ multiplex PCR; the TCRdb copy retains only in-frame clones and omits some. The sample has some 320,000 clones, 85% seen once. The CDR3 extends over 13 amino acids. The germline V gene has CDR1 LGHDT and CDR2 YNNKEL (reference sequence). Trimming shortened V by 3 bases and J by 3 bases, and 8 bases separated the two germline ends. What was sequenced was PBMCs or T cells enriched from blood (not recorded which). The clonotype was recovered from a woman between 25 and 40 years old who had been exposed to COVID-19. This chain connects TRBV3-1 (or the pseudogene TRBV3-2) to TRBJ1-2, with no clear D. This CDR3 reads CASSHWEYYGYTF. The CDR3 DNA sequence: TGTGCCAGCAGCCACTGGGAGTACTATGGCTACACCTTC.